One and the same sample provided the 24 T cell receptor beta chains below, sequenced in a study of T cell changes during pregnancy in multiple sclerosis (dated by TCRdb to the late 2010s). The method behind the library was the immunoSEQ multiplex PCR assay. The immuneACCESS repertoire file appears here via TCRdb, limited to in-frame rearrangements. These files lack a portion of the clones; in checked studies, under half of the deficit traces to unresolved V genes, and the cause of the others is not known. The sample table records over 90,000 clones; 85% to 95% of these occur just once. The ten largest clones take up 0.99% of the sample. Sequencing was performed on peripheral blood, taken after pregnancy. Receptors were obtained from a female donor with multiple sclerosis, enrolled in a pregnancy study.

V gene TRBV9 combines with J gene TRBJ2-1, with D possibly being TRBD2 (5 bases). This CDR3 is built from 15 residues. The germline CDR1 and CDR2 sequences are SGDLS and YYNGEE. V lost 4 bases, J lost 6 bases, and 17 bases lay in between. The CDR3 coding sequence is TGTGCCAGCAGCACGGCAGCGGCTAGGCCCAATGAGCAGTTCTTC. It specifies CASSTAAARPNEQFF.

The chain joins TRBV7-2 to TRBJ2-2; 7 nucleotides line up with TRBD2. This CDR3 is built from 17 residues. Trimming removed 5 bases from V and 6 bases from J; junction bases left unmatched: 15. Per the germline V gene, CDR1 is SGHTA and CDR2 is FQGNSA. CDR3 amino acids: CASSHPESGEGSGELFF. In nucleotides, the CDR3 is TGTGCCAGCAGCCACCCCGAGTCGGGGGAGGGATCCGGGGAGCTGTTTTTT.

V is TRBV5-1 and J is TRBJ2-2; tentative D call: TRBD2 (5 bases). V gave up 0 bases and J gave up 6 bases, with 6 bases separating them. In germline, CDR1 is SGHRS, CDR2 YFSETQ. This CDR3 contains 13 residues. The CDR3 is CASSLGGSGELFF. CDR3 sequence (DNA): TGCGCCAGCAGCTTGGGAGGGTCCGGGGAGCTGTTTTTT.

The CDR3 is CASSVEGTSGRPTQYF. CDR3 DNA: TGTGCCAGCAGCGTAGAGGGGACTAGCGGGAGACCCACGCAGTATTTT. The chain recombines TRBV9 with TRBJ2-3, with 14 bases fitting TRBD2. V was pared by 0 bases and J by 9 bases, with 6 bases of the junction left unmatched. The CDR3 is 16 residues long. The germline V gene has CDR1 SGDLS and CDR2 YYNGEE.

The gene calls are TRBV5-1 and TRBJ2-7; perhaps TRBD1 as D (6 bases). The ends were cut back, 0 bases at V and 3 bases at J, with 10 bases in the middle. Germline CDR1 reads SGHRS; CDR2 reads YFSETQ. This CDR3 spans 14 amino acids. The CDR3 sequence is CASSLAGGLYEQYF. The CDR3 bases are TGCGCCAGCAGCTTGGCTGGGGGCCTCTACGAGCAGTACTTC.

The chain employs TRBV19 and TRBJ1-2; D may be TRBD1 (6 bases). The V gene's germline CDR1 is LNHDA and CDR2 SQIVND (reference sequence). V lost 6 bases and J lost 6, with 14 bases in between. CDR3 length: 13 amino acids. CDR3 nucleotides: TGTGCCAGTAGCATGGGCACAGGGAATGGCTACACCTTC. It encodes CASSMGTGNGYTF.

This chain joins TRBV5-4 and TRBJ1-2, with D hard to call. V was cut by 4 bases and J by 4 bases, with 20 bases left in between. The CDR3 length is 16 residues. Germline loops: CDR1 SGHNT, CDR2 YYREEE (reference sequence). The CDR3 nucleotides read TGTGCCAGCAGCCCCGGGAGCGAGGCGCCACTCTATGGCTACACCTTC. It specifies CASSPGSEAPLYGYTF.

The genes are TRBV28 and TRBJ1-1, with D hard to call. Germline V gene data show CDR1 as MDHEN and CDR2 as SYDVKM. Trimming took off 4 bases at V and 5 bases at J, with 23 bases between the two ends. The CDR3 sequence is 17 residues long. This CDR3 is CASSSRISTPTRTEAFF. As DNA, the CDR3 is TGTGCCAGCAGTTCCAGAATCTCGACCCCTACGAGGACTGAAGCTTTCTTT.

This clone has just one count. The chain combines TRBV29-1 with TRBJ2-3; 7 bases match TRBD1. V lost 5 bases to trimming and J lost 11 bases; unmatched junction nucleotides: 7. This CDR3 has 11 amino acids. Germline V lookup: CDR1 SQVTM, CDR2 ANQGSEA. CDR3 sequence reads: CSVHGTVKQYF. DNA of the CDR3: TGCAGCGTTCACGGGACAGTCAAGCAGTATTTT.

V gene TRBV29-1 combines with J gene TRBJ2-7; 7 bases line up with TRBD1. The V gene's germline CDR1 is SQVTM and CDR2 ANQGSEA. The ends lost 6 bases at V and 2 bases at J; junction bases unmatched: 10. The CDR3 contains 14 residues. CDR3 nucleotides: TGCAGCGTCGCATGGGACAGACCCCCCTACGAGCAGTACTTC. It codes for CSVAWDRPPYEQYF.

This sequence joins TRBV29-1 and TRBJ2-7; D gene ambiguous. The CDR3 length is 15 residues. The V gene's germline CDR1 is SQVTM and CDR2 ANQGSEA. Trimming stripped 2 bases from V and 0 bases from J, with 14 bases between. The CDR3 DNA sequence: TGCAGCGTTGAACGAAGGCAGGCTACCTCCTACGAGCAGTACTTC. Protein sequence: CSVERRQATSYEQYF.

A single count supports this clone. The rearrangement uses TRBV27 and TRBJ2-2; 9 positions match TRBD1. CDR1 is MNHEY, CDR2 SMNVEV, per germline (reference sequence). The length of the CDR3 is 21 residues. After removal of 5 bases from V and 0 bases from J, the junction contained 19 bases not matched to a gene. The CDR3 DNA is TGTGCCAGCAGTCTCACCGTCCCGGGACAGGGTCCAGCAACGAACACCGGGGAGCTGTTTTTT. Its translation is CASSLTVPGQGPATNTGELFF.

This clone has a handful of counts. V usage is TRBV27 and J usage is TRBJ1-3; tentatively, D is TRBD1 (5 bases). This CDR3 contains 20 residues. The germline gives CDR1 MNHEY, CDR2 SMNVEV (reference sequence). Trimming stripped 6 bases from V and 0 bases from J, with 27 bases between. The CDR3 region is CASSHPRTINALTSGNTIYF. The DNA of the CDR3 is TGTGCCAGCAGCCACCCTAGGACAATTAACGCCCTTACCTCTGGAAACACCATATATTTT.

The J gene is TRBJ1-5, the V gene TRBV7-9, with D hard to call. Germline V lookup: CDR1 SEHNR, CDR2 FQNEAQ (reference sequence). V was shortened by 0 bases and J by 0 bases, with 6 bases between the two germline ends. The CDR3 is 15 amino acids. The CDR3 sequence: CASSLAGYSNQPQHF. In nucleotides, the CDR3 is TGTGCCAGCAGCTTAGCCGGTTATAGCAATCAGCCCCAGCATTTT.

This chain uses TRBV9 with TRBJ2-1, with a tentative D call TRBD2 (6 bases). The germline gives CDR1 SGDLS, CDR2 YYNGEE. This CDR3 has 15 residues. V gave up 0 bases and J gave up 2 bases, with 9 bases separating them. DNA for the CDR3: TGTGCCAGCAGCGTAGCGGGAGTGACCTACAATGAGCAGTTCTTC. Its protein is CASSVAGVTYNEQFF.

The chain joins TRBV6-5 to TRBJ2-5; TRBD1 agrees at 8 bases. The CDR3 is made up of 15 amino acids. Germline CDR1 and CDR2: MNHEY and SVGAGI. The ends lost 5 bases at V and 6 bases at J; junction bases unmatched: 11. Here the CDR3 reads CASSGTRQGMKTQYF. CDR3 nucleotide sequence: TGTGCCAGCAGTGGCACGAGACAGGGGATGAAGACCCAGTACTTC.

This clone showed up just once. The genes are TRBV2 and TRBJ2-7, with 9 bases identical to TRBD2. This CDR3 is built from 16 residues. Trimming cost V 3 bases and J 4 bases; bases outside gene matches: 10. CDR1 and CDR2 (germline): SNHLY, FYNNEI. The CDR3 nucleotides are TGTGCCAGCAGTGAGGGGCTTATGACTAGCGGATACGAGCAGTACTTC. Protein product: CASSEGLMTSGYEQYF.

This rearrangement joins TRBV7-8 to TRBJ1-1, with TRBD1 matching 7 bases. J gave up 5 bases and V 0 bases, and 3 bases lay outside the gene matches. CDR3 size: 14 residues. Germline CDR1 is SGHVS and CDR2 is FQNEAQ. The chain's CDR3 is CASSLAGGSTEAFF. In DNA form, the CDR3 reads TGTGCCAGCAGCTTAGCAGGGGGCTCGACTGAAGCTTTCTTT. Variable domain in full (rest from reference TRBV7-8 and TRBJ1-1): GAGVSQSPRYKVAKRGQDVALRCDPISGHVSLFWYQQALGQGPEFLTYFQNEAQLDKSGLPSDRFFAERPEGSVSTLKIQRTQQEDSAVYLCASSLAGGSTEAFFGQGTRLTVV.

The V call is TRBV10-2, the J call TRBJ2-7; weak D call: TRBD2 (5 bases). This CDR3 region has 12 residues. The germline V gene has CDR1 WSHSY and CDR2 SAAADI. The V gene lost 10 bases and the J gene lost 6 bases, with 16 bases spanning the gap. The CDR3 here is CATKTGMAEQYF. DNA of the CDR3: TGCGCCACCAAAACGGGGATGGCCGAGCAGTACTTC.

This clone was detected only once. At the DNA level, this CDR3 is encoded by other sequences in the same sample as well. The chain carries TRBV7-9 and TRBJ2-7; 8 positions match TRBD2. V shed 8 bases and J 1 base; nucleotides not matched to a gene: 10. The CDR3 loop spans 15 amino acids. Germline assignment: CDR1 SEHNR and CDR2 FQNEAQ (reference sequence). Here the CDR3 DNA reads TGTGCCAGCTCTTCTACTAGCGGATTATCCTACGAGCAGTACTTC. Protein product: CASSSTSGLSYEQYF.

The CDR3 loop is CAVPSGFLNTGELFF. The CDR3 DNA sequence: TGTGCCGTCCCTAGCGGGTTCCTCAACACCGGGGAGCTGTTTTTT. The genes are TRBV28 and TRBJ2-2; the match to TRBD2 covers 8 bases. The CDR3 loop spans 15 amino acids. Germline lookup yields CDR1 MDHEN and CDR2 SYDVKM. V shed 11 bases and J 2 bases; nucleotides not matched to a gene: 10.

The chain links TRBV7-2 to TRBJ1-5; D call uncertain. V lost 6 bases, J lost 0 bases, and 15 bases lay in between. The CDR3 has 16 residues. From germline, CDR1 is SGHTA and CDR2 FQGNSA. CDR3 coding DNA: TGTGCCAGCAGTCGGCCCCGGGGAAATAGCAATCAGCCCCAGCATTTT. Protein sequence: CASSRPRGNSNQPQHF.

The chain employs TRBV4-1 and TRBJ2-7, with a possible D match to TRBD1 (6 bases). The germline gives CDR1 MGHRA, CDR2 YSYEKL. V was cut by 7 bases and J by 2 bases, with 18 bases left in between. The CDR3 covers 15 residues. CDR3 sequence: CASTPFLTGPYEQYF. In nucleotides, the CDR3 is TGCGCCAGCACCCCGTTCCTGACAGGACCCTACGAGCAGTACTTC.

This clone was found once. The gene calls are TRBV6-1 and TRBJ1-5; 8 bases are a match to TRBD1. J gave up 0 bases and V 2 bases, and 3 bases lay outside the gene matches. Germline CDR1 and CDR2: MNHNS and SASEGT. This CDR3 is 16 amino acids long. CDR3 sequence (DNA): TGTGCCAGCAGTGAATCGGGACAGGATAGCAATCAGCCCCAGCATTTT. This sequence encodes CASSESGQDSNQPQHF.